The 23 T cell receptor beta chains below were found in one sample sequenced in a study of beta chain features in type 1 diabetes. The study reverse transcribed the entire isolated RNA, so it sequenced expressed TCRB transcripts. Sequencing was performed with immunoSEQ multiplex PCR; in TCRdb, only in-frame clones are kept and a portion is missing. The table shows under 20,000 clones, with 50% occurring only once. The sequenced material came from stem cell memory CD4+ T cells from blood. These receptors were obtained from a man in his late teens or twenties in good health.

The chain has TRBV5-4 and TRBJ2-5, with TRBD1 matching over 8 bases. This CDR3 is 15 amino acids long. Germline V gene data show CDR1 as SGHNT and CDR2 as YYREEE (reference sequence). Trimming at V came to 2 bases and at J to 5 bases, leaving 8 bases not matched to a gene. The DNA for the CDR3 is TGTGCCAGCAGCTTTTATAGGACAGGGACGGAGACCCAGTACTTC. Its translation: CASSFYRTGTETQYF.

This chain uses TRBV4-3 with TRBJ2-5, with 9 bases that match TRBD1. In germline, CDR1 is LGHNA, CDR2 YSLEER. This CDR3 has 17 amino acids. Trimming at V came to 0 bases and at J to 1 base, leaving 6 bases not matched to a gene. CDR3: CASSQDLGQGIQETQYF. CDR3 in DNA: TGCGCCAGCAGCCAAGATTTAGGACAGGGGATCCAAGAGACCCAGTACTTC.

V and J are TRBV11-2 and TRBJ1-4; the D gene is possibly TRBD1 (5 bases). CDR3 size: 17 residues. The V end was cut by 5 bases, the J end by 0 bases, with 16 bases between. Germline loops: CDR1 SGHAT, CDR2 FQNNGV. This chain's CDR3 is CASSDPGDGATNEKLFF. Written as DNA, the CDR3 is TGTGCCAGCAGCGACCCGGGGGACGGCGCAACTAATGAAAAACTGTTTTTT.

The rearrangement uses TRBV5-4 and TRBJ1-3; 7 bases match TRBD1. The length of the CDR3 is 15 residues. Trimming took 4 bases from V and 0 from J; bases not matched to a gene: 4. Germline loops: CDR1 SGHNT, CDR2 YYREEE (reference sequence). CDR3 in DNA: TGTGCCAGCAGCCTCAGGACAGGCTCTGGAAACACCATATATTTT. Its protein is CASSLRTGSGNTIYF.

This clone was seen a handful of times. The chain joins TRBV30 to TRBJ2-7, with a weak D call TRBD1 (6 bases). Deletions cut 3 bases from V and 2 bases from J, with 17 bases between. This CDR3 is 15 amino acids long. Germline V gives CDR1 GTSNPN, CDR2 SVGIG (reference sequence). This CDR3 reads CAWRERQDWAYEQYF. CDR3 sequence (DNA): TGTGCCTGGAGAGAGAGACAGGACTGGGCCTACGAGCAGTACTTC.

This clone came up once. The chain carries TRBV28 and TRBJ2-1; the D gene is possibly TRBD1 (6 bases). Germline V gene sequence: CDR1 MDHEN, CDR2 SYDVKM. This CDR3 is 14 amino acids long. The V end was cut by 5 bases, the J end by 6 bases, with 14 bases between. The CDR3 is CASSIQTGVNEQFF. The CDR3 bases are TGTGCCAGCAGTATTCAGACAGGAGTCAATGAGCAGTTCTTC. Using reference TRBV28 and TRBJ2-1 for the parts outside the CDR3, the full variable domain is DVKVTQSSRYLVKRTGEKVFLECVQDMDHENMFWYRQDPGLGLRLIYFSYDVKMKEKGDIPEGYSVSREKKERFSLILESASTNQTSMYLCASSIQTGVNEQFFGPGTRLTVL.

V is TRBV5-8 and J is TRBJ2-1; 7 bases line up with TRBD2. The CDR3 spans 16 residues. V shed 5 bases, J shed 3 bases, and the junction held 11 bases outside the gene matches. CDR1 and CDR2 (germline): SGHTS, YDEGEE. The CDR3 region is CASRVASPSGYNEQFF. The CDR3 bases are TGTGCCAGCAGGGTCGCTTCTCCTAGCGGCTACAATGAGCAGTTCTTC.

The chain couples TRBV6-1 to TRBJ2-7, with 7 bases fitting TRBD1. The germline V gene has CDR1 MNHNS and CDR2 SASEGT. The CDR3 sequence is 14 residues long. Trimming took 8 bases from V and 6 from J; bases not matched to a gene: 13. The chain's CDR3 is CASANARGLSEQYF. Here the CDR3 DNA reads TGTGCCAGCGCAAACGCCAGGGGGTTGAGCGAGCAGTACTTC.

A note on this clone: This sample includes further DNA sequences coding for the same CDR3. The CDR3 here is CAWERYQETQYF. The CDR3 DNA follows: TGTGCCTGGGAGCGGTACCAAGAGACCCAGTACTTC. V gene TRBV30 combines with J gene TRBJ2-5, with a tentative D call TRBD2 (5 bases). CDR1 is GTSNPN and CDR2 is SVGIG in the germline V gene (reference sequence). The V end was cut by 5 bases, the J end by 0 bases, with 7 bases between. CDR3 size: 12 residues.

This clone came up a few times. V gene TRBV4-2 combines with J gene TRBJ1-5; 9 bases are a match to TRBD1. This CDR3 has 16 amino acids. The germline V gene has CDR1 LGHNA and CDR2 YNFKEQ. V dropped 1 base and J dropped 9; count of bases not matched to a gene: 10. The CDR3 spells CASSQGTGDKLGPQHF. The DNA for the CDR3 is TGTGCCAGCAGCCAAGGGACAGGGGACAAGCTAGGGCCCCAGCATTTT.

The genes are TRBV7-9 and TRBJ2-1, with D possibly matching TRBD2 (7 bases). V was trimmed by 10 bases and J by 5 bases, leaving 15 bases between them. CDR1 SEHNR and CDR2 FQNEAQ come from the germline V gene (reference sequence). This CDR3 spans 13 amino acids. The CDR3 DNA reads TGTGCCATCGGAGGGGGACTAAACAATGAGCAGTTCTTC. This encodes CAIGGGLNNEQFF.

The DNA of the CDR3 is TGTGCCAGCAGTTTTCGACTAGCGATTGGGACCGGGGAGCTGTTTTTT. It codes for CASSFRLAIGTGELFF. The chain links TRBV28 to TRBJ2-2; 8 positions match TRBD2. With V trimmed by 3 bases and J by 5 bases, 8 bases remained unmatched. This CDR3 is built from 16 residues. The germline CDR1 and CDR2 sequences are MDHEN and SYDVKM.

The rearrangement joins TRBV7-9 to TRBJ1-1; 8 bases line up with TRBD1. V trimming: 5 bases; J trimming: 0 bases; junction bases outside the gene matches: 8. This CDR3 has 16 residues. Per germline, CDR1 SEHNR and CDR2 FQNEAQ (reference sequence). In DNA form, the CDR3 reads TGTGCCAGCAGCCGACAGGGGTCCTCGATGAACACTGAAGCTTTCTTT. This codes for CASSRQGSSMNTEAFF.

CDR3 in amino acids: CASSVGSGGEQYF. CDR3 DNA sequence: TGTGCCAGCAGCGTAGGGAGCGGCGGGGAGCAGTACTTC. This chain joins TRBV9 and TRBJ2-7, with D possibly TRBD2 on 5 matching bases. CDR1 SGDLS and CDR2 YYNGEE come from the germline V gene. The CDR3 spans 13 residues. Trimming pared 0 bases from V and 7 bases from J, leaving 11 bases between.

For the CDR3, the DNA is TGTGCCAGCAGCTTAGCGGGAGGAGTGGCAGATACGCAGTATTTT. The encoded protein is CASSLAGGVADTQYF. This rearrangement joins TRBV7-9 to TRBJ2-3, with D maybe TRBD2 (6 bases). From germline, CDR1 is SEHNR and CDR2 FQNEAQ (reference sequence). Trimming left V 0 bases short and J 4 bases short, with 11 bases between. CDR3 length: 15 amino acids. Combining the CDR3 with reference TRBV7-9 and TRBJ2-3 gives the whole variable domain DTGVSQNPRHKITKRGQNVTFRCDPISEHNRLYWYRQTLGQGPEFLTYFQNEAQLEKSRLLSDRFSAERPKGSFSTLEIQRTEQGDSAMYLCASSLAGGVADTQYFGPGTRLTVL.

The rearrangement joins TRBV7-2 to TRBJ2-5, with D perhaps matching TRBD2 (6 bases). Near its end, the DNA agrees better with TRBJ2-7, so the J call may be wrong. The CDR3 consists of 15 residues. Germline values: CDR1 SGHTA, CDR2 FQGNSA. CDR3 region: CASSLDRGNPYEQYF. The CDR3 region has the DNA TGTGCCAGCAGCTTAGATCGCGGGAACCCCTACGAGCAGTACTTC.

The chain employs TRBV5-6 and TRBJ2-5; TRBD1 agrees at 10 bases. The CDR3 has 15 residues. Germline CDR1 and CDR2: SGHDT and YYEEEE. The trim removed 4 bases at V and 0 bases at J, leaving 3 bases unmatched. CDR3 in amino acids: CASSLGQGYQETQYF. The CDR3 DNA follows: TGTGCCAGCAGCCTGGGACAGGGGTACCAAGAGACCCAGTACTTC.

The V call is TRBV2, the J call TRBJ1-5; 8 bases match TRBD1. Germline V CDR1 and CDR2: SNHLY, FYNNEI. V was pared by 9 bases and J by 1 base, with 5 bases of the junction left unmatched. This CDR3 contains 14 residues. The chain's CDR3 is CASRTGLSNQPQHF. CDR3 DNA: TGTGCCAGTAGGACAGGGCTGAGCAATCAGCCCCAGCATTTT.

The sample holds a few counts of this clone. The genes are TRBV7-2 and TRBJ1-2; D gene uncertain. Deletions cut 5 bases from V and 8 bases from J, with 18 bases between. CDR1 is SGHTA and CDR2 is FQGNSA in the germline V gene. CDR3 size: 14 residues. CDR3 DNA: TGTGCCAGCAGCGCAGGACTGGGAGAGGGCGGCTACACCTTC. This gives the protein CASSAGLGEGGYTF.

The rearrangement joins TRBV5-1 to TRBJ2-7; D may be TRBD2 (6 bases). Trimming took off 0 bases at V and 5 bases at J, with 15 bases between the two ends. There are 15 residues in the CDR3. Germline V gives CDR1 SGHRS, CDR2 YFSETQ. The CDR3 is CASSLDQGGMNEQYF. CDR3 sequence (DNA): TGCGCCAGCAGCTTGGACCAGGGAGGTATGAACGAGCAGTACTTC.

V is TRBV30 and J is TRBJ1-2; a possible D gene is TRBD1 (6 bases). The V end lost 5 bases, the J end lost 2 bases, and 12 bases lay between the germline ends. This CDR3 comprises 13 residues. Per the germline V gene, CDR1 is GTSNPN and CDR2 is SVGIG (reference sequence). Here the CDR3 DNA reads TGTGCCTGGGTACACAGGGTAAACTATGGCTACACCTTC. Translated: CAWVHRVNYGYTF.

The chain's CDR3 is CSVGTLMNTEAFF. The CDR3 coding sequence is TGCAGCGTTGGGACATTGATGAACACTGAAGCTTTCTTT. The rearrangement joins TRBV29-1 to TRBJ1-1; D possibly corresponds to TRBD1 (5 bases). The CDR3 runs 13 residues. Germline lookup yields CDR1 SQVTM and CDR2 ANQGSEA. Trimming left V 4 bases short and J 0 bases short, with 9 bases between.

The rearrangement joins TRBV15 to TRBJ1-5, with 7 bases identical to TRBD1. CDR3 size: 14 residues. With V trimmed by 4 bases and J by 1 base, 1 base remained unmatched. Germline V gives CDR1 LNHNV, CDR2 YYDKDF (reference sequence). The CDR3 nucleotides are TGTGCCACCAGCAAGGGACAGAGCAATCAGCCCCAGCATTTT. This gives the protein CATSKGQSNQPQHF.